The clone carrying this TCR beta chain was seen only a few times. The target antigen is unknown. V was cut by 4 bases and J by 3 bases, with 13 bases left in between. The CDR3 has 14 residues. Germline V gives CDR1 SGHDT, CDR2 YYEEEE. Template switching supplied a universal primer site; unique molecular identifiers were carried on the cDNA. TCRdb itself ran the 5' RACE reads through MiXCR, one entry per CDR3 protein. The sample lists approximately 620,000 distinct CDR3 sequences; less than 10% were seen once. This sample stems from a study of identical twins. Overall study findings and caveats: Invariant MAIT and iNKT cells may have partly biased zero-insertion analyses. Within cord blood, abundant beta clonotypes carried fewer insertions, but memory repertoires showed no such trend.

The sample also formed part of further work on yellow fever vaccine responses in identical twins. From that second work: Twins' vaccine T cell response reportedly seemed partly convergent, partly personalized.

This sequence was found in a woman in her late teens or twenties in good health. The chain is built from TRBV5-6 and TRBJ1-1; D unclear. The specimen was PBMCs. The DNA for the CDR3 is TGTGCCAGCAGCCCCGGAGGGTGGGACACTGAAGCTTTCTTT. This sequence encodes CASSPGGWDTEAFF.